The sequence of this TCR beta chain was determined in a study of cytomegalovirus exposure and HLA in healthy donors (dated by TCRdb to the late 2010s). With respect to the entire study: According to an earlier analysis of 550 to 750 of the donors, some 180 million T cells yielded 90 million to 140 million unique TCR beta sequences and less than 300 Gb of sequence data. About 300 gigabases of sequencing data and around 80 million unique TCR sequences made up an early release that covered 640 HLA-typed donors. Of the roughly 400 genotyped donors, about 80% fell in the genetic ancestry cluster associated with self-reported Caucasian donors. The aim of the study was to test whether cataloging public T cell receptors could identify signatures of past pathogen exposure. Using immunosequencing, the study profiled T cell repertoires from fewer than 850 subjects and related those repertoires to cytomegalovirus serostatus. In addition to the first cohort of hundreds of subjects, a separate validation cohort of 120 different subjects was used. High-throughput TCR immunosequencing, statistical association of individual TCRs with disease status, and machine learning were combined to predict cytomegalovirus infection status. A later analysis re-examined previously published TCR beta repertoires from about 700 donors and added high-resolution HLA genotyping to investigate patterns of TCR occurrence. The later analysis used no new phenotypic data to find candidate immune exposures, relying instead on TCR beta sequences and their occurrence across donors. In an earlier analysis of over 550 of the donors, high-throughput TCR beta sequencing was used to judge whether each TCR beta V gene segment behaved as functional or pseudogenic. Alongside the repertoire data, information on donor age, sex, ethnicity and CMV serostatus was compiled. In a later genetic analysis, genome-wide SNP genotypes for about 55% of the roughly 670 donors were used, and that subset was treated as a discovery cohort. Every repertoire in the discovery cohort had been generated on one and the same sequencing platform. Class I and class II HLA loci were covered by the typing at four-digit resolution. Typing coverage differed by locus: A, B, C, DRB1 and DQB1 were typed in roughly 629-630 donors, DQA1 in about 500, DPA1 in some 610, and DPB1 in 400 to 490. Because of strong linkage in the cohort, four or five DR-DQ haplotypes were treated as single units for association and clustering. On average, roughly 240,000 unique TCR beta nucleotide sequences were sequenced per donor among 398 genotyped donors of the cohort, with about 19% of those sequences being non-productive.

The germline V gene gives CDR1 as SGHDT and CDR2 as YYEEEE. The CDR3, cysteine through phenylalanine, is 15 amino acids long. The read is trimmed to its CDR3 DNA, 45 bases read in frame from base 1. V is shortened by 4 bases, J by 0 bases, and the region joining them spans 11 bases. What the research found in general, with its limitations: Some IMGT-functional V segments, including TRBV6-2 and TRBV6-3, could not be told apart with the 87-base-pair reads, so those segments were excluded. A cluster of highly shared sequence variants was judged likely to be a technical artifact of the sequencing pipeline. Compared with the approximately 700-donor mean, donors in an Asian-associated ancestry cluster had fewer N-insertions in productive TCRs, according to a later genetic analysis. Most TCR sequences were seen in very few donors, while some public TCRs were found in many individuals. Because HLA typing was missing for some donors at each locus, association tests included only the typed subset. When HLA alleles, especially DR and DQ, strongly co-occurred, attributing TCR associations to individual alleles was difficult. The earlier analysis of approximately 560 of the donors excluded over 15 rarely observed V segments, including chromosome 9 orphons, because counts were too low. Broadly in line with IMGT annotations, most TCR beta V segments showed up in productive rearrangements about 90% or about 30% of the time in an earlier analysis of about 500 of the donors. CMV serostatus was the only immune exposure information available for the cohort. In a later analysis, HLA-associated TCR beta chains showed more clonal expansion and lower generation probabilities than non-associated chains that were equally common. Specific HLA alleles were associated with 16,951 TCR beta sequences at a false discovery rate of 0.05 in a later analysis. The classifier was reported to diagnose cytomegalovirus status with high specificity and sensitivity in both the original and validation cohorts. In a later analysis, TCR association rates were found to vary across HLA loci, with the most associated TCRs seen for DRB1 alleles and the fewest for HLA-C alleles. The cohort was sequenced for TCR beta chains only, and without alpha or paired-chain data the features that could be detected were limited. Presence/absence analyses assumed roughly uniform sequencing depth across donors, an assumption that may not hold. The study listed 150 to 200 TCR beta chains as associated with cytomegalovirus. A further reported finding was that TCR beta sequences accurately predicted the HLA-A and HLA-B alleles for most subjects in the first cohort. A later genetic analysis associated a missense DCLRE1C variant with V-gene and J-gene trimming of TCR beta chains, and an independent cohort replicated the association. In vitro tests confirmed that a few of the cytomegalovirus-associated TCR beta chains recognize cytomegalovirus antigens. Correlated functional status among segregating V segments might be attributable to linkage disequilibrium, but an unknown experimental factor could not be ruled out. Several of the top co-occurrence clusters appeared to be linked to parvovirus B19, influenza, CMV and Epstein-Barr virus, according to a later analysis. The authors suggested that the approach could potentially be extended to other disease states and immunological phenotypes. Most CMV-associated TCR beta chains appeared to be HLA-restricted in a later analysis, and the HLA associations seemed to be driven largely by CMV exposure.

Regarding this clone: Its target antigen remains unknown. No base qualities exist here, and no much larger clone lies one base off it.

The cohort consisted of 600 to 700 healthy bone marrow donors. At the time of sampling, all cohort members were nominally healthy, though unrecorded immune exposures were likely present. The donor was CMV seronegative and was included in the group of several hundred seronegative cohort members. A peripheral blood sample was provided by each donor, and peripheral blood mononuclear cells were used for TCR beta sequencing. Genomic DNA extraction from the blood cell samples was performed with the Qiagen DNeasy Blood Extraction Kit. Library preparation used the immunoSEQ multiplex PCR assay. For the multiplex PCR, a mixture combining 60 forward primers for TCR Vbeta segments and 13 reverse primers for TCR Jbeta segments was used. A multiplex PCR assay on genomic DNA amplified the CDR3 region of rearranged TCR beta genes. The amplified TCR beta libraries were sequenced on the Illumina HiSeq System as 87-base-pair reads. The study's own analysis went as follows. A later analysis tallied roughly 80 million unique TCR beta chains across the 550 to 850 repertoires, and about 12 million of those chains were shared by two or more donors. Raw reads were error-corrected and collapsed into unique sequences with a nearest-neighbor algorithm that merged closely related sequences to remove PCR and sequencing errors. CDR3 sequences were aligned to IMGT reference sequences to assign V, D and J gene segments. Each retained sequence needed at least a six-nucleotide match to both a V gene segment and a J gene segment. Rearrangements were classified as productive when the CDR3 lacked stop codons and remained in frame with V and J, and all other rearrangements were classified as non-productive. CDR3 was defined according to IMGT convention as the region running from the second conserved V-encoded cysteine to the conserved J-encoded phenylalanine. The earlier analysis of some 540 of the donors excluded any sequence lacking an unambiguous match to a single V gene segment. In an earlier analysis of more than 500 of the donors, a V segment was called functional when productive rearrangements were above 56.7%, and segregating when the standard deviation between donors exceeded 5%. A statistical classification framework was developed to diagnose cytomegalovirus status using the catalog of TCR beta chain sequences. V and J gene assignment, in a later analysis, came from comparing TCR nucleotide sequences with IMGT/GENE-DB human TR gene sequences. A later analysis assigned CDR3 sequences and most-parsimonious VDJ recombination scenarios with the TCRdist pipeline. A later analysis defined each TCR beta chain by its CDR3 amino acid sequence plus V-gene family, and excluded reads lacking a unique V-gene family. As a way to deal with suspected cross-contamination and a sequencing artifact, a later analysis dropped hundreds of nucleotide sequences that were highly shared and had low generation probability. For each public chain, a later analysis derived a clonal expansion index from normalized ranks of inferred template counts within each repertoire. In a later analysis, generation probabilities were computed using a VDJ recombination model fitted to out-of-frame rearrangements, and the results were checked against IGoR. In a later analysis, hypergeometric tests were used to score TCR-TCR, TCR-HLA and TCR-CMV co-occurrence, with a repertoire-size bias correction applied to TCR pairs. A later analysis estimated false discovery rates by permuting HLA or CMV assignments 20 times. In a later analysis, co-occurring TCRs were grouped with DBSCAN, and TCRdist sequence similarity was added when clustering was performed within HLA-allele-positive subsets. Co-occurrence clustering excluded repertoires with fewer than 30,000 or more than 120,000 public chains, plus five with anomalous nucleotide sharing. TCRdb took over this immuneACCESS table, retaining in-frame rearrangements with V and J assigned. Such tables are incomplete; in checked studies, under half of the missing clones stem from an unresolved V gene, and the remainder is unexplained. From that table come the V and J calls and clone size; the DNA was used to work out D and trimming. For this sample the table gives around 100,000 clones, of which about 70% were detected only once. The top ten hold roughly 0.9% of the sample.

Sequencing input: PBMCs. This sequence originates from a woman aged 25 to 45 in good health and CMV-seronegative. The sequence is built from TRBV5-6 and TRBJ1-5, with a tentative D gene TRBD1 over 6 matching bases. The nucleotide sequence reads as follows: TGTGCCAGCAGCGCAGGGGTTTATAGCAATCAGCCCCAGCATTTT. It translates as CASSAGVYSNQPQHF.